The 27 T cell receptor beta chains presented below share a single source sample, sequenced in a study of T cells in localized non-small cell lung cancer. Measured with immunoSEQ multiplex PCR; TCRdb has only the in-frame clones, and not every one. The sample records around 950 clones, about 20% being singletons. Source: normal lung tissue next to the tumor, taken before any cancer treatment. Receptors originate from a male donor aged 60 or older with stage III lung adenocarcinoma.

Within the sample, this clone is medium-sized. This CDR3 reads CASSLTGGPYETQYF. The DNA for the CDR3 is TGTGCCAGCAGCCTGACTGGGGGGCCATATGAGACCCAGTACTTC. This chain joins TRBV7-2 and TRBJ2-5; D might be TRBD1 or TRBD2, each matching 6 bases. Germline lookup yields CDR1 SGHTA and CDR2 FQGNSA. Trimming removed 5 bases at V and 5 bases at J, with 18 bases between. This CDR3 is 15 amino acids long.

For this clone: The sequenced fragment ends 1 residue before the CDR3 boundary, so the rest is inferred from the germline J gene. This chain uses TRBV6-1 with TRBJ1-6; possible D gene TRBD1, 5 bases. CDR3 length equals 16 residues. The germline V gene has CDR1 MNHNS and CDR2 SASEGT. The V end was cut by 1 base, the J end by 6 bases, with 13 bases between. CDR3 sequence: CASSEVPGVLNSPLHF. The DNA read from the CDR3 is TGTGCCAGCAGTGAAGTTCCGGGGGTACTTAATTCACCCCTCCAC.

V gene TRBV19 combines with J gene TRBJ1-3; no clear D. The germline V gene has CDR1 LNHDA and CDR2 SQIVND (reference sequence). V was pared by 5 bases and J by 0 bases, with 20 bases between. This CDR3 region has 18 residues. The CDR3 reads CASSSPQGGRNSGNTIYF. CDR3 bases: TGTGCCAGTAGTTCTCCTCAAGGTGGCAGGAACTCTGGAAACACCATATATTTT.

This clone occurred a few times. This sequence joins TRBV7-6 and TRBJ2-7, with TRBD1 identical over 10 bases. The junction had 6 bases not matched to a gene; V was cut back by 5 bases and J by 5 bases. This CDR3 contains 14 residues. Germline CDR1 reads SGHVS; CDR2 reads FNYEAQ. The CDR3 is CASSTGQGNHEQYF. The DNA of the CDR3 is TGTGCCAGCAGCACGGGACAGGGGAACCACGAGCAGTACTTC. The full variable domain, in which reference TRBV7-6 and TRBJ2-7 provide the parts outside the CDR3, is GAGVSQSPRYKVTKRGQDVALRCDPISGHVSLYWYRQALGQGPEFLTYFNYEAQQDKSGLPNDRFSAERPEGSISTLTIQRTEQRDSAMYRCASSTGQGNHEQYFGPGTRLTVT.

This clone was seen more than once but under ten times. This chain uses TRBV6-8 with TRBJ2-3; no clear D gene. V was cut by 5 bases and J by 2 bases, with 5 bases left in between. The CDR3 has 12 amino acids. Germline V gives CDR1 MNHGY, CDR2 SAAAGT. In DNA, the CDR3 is TGTGCCAGCAGTGGGGACACAGATACGCAGTATTTT. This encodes CASSGDTDTQYF.

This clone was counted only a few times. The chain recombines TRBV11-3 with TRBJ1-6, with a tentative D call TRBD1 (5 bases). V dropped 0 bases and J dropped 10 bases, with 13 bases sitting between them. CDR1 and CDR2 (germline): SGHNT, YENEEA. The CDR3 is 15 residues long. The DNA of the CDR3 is TGTGCCAGCAGCTTAGAGGGCAGGGTCCTCTCACCCCTCCACTTT. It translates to CASSLEGRVLSPLHF.

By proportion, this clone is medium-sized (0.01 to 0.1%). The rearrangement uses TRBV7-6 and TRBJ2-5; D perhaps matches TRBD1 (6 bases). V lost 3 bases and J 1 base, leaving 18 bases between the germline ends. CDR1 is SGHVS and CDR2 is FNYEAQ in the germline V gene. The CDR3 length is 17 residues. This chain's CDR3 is CASSLGAIKRPQETQYF. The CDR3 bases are TGTGCCAGCAGCTTGGGGGCCATCAAGCGGCCCCAAGAGACCCAGTACTTC.

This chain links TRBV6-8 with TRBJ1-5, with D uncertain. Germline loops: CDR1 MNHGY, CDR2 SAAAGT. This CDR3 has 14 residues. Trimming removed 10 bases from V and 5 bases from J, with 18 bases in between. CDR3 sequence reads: CATRPSLQDQPQHF. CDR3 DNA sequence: TGTGCCACCCGACCCTCTCTTCAGGATCAGCCCCAGCATTTT.

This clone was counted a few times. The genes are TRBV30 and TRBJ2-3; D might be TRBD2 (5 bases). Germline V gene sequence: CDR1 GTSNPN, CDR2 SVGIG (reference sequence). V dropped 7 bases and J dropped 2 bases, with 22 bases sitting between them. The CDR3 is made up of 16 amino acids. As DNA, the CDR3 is TGTGCCTTGAACGAGTTGTTAGGACTGAACACAGATACGCAGTATTTT. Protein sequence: CALNELLGLNTDTQYF.

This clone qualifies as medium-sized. The CDR3 DNA follows: TGTGCCAGCAGCATATCACAGGGGAGCTATGGCTACACCTTC. It yields the protein CASSISQGSYGYTF. The chain uses TRBV11-3 and TRBJ1-2; TRBD1 matches 7 bases. Germline V gene lookup returns CDR1 SGHNT and CDR2 YENEEA. The V and J ends lost 5 bases and 4 bases, in that order; junction bases with no gene match: 7. CDR3 size: 14 residues.

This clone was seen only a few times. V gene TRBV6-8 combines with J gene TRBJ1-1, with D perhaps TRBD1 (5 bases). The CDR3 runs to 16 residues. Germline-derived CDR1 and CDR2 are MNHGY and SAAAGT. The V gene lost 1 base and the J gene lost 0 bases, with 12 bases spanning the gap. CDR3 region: CASSYFGGTVNTEAFF. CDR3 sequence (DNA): TGTGCCAGCAGTTACTTTGGGGGGACTGTGAACACTGAAGCTTTCTTT.

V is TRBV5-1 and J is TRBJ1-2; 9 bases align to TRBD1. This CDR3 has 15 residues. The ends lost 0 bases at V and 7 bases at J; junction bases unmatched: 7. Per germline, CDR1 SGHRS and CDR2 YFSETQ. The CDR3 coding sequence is TGCGCCAGCAGCTTGGCAGGGACAGGGCAACTTGGCTACACCTTC. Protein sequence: CASSLAGTGQLGYTF.

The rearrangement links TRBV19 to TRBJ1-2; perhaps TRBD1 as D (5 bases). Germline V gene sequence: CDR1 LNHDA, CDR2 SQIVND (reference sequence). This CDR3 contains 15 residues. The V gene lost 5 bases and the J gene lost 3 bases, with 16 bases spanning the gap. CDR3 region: CASSADSLNYYGYTF. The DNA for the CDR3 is TGTGCCAGTAGTGCCGACAGCCTTAATTACTATGGCTACACCTTC.

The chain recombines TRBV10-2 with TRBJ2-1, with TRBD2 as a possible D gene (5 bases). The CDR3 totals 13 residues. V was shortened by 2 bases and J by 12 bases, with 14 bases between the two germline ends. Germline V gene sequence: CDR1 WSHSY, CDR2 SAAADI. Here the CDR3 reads CASSETLGFVQFF. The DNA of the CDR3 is TGCGCCAGCAGTGAGACACTAGGTTTCGTGCAGTTCTTC.

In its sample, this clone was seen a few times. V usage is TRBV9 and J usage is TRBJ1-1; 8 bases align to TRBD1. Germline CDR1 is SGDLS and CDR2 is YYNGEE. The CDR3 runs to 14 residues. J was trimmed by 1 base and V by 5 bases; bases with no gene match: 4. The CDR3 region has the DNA TGTGCCAGCAGTGTTACAGGGGGGAACACTGAAGCTTTCTTT. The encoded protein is CASSVTGGNTEAFF.

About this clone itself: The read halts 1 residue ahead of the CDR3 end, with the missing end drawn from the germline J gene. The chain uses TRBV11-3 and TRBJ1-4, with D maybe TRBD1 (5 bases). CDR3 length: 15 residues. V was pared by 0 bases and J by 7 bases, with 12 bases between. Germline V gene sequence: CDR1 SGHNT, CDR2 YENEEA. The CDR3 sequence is CASSLERGLSEKLFF. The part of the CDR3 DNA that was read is TGTGCCAGCAGCTTAGAAAGGGGCCTGAGTGAAAAACTGTTT.

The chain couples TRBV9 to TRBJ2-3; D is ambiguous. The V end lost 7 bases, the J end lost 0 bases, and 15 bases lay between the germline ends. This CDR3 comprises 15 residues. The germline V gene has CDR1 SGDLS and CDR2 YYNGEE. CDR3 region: CASQAYPSSTDTQYF. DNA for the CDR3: TGTGCCAGCCAGGCCTACCCATCTAGCACAGATACGCAGTATTTT.

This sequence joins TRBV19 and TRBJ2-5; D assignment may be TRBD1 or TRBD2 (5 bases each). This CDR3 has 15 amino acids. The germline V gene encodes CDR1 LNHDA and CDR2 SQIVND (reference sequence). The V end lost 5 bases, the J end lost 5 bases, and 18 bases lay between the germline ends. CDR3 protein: CASSPSSGTIETQYF. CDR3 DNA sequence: TGTGCCAGTAGTCCTTCCTCCGGGACGATCGAGACCCAGTACTTC.

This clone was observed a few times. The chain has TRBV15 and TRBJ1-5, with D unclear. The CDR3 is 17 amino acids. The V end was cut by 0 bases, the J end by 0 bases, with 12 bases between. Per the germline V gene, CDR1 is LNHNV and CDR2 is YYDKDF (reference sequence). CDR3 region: CATSRDNTGNSNQPQHF. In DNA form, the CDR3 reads TGTGCCACCAGCAGAGATAATACGGGGAATAGCAATCAGCCCCAGCATTTT.

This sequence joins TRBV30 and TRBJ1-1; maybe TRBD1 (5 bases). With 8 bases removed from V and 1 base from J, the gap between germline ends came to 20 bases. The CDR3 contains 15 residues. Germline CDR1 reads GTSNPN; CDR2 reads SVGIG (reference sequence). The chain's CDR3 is CARYPQGLTNTEAFF. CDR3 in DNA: TGTGCCCGATATCCCCAGGGTCTGACGAACACTGAAGCTTTCTTT.

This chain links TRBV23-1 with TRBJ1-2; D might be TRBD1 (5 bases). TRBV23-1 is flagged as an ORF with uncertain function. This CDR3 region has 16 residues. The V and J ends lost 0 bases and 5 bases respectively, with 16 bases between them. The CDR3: CASSQSSSQGRYGYTF. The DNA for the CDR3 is TGCGCCAGCAGTCAATCGTCGTCCCAGGGTCGGTATGGCTACACCTTC.

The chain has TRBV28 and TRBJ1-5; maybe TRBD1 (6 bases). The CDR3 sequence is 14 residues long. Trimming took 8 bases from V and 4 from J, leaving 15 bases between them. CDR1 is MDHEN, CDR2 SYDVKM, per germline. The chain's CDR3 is CASAQGGQNQPQHF. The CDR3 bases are TGTGCCAGCGCACAAGGGGGGCAGAATCAGCCCCAGCATTTT.

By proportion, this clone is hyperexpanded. CDR3 DNA sequence: TGCGCCAGCAGCCAAGATCCAGGACCCTACGAGCAGTACTTC. This codes for CASSQDPGPYEQYF. The rearrangement uses TRBV4-1 and TRBJ2-7, with D uncertain. Germline CDR1 reads MGHRA; CDR2 reads YSYEKL. There are 14 residues in the CDR3. Trimming pared 0 bases from V and 2 bases from J, leaving 8 bases between.

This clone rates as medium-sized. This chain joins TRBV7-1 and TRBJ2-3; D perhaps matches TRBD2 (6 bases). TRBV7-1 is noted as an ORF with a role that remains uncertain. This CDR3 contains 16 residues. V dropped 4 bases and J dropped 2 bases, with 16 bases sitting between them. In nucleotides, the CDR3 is TGTGCCAGCAGCTTAAACGTCGGGGGATACACAGATACGCAGTATTTT. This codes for CASSLNVGGYTDTQYF.

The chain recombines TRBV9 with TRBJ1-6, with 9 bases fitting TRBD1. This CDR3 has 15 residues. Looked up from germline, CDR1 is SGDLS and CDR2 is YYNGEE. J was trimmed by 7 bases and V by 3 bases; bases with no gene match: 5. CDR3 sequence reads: CASSARTGENSPLHF. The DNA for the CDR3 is TGTGCCAGCAGCGCGCGGACAGGGGAGAATTCACCCCTCCACTTT.

CDR3 loop: CASSYSIEGSTDTQYF. For the CDR3, the DNA is TGTGCCAGCAGTTACTCGATTGAGGGGAGCACAGATACGCAGTATTTT. The chain recombines TRBV6-8 with TRBJ2-3; D may correspond to TRBD1 or TRBD2 (5 bases each). There are 16 residues in the CDR3. Germline V gene sequence: CDR1 MNHGY, CDR2 SAAAGT. Trimming cost V 0 bases and J 0 bases, with 10 bases left between them.

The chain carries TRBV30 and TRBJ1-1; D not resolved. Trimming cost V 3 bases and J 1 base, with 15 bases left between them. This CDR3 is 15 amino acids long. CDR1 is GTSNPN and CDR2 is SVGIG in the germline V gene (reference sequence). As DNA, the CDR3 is TGTGCCTGGAGACGGCCGGACCGGGAGAACACTGAAGCTTTCTTT. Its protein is CAWRRPDRENTEAFF.